Below are 27 T cell receptor beta chains sequenced from a single sample in a study of beta chain features in type 1 diabetes. These TCRs are of unknown antigen specificity. Study findings and constraints: When Type 1 diabetes patients were examined, their TCRB CDR3s proved moderately but significantly shorter in all four CD4+ subsets.

Sequenced material consisted of expressed TCRB transcripts (all of the isolated RNA was reverse transcribed). Sequencing used immunoSEQ multiplex PCR; TCRdb keeps in-frame clones, though not all of them. Here the sample spans hundreds of thousands of clones, around 15% being singletons. The sequenced material came from naive CD4+ T cells from blood. Receptors were obtained from a man younger than 35 with type 1 diabetes.

V gene TRBV28 combines with J gene TRBJ1-5, with D possibly being TRBD1 (5 bases). CDR1 and CDR2 (germline): MDHEN, SYDVKM. The germline V and J ends were trimmed by 11 bases and 6 bases, with 17 bases remaining between them. CDR3 length equals 13 residues. CDR3 in DNA: TGTGCCGTCAATACCGGGGGAACTCAGCCCCAGCATTTT. Amino acid sequence: CAVNTGGTQPQHF.

This chain joins TRBV29-1 and TRBJ2-3; tentatively, D is TRBD1 or TRBD2 (6 bases each). From germline, CDR1 is SQVTM and CDR2 ANQGSEA. This CDR3 spans 13 amino acids. Trimming left V 7 bases short and J 4 bases short, with 15 bases between. This chain's CDR3 is CSARGVPADTQYF. The CDR3 region has the DNA TGCAGCGCTAGGGGGGTGCCCGCAGATACGCAGTATTTT.

As regards this clone: The sample carries other DNA sequences with the same CDR3. The gene calls are TRBV18 and TRBJ1-2; tentative D call: TRBD1 (5 bases). The germline V gene encodes CDR1 KGHSH and CDR2 LQKENI. Trimming stripped 3 bases from V and 0 bases from J, with 8 bases between. The CDR3 runs 14 residues. The CDR3 protein is CASSPGGANYGYTF. CDR3 nucleotide sequence: TGTGCCAGCTCACCTGGGGGAGCTAACTATGGCTACACCTTC. Based on the CDR3 plus reference TRBV18 and TRBJ1-2, the full variable domain is NAGVMQNPRHLVRRRGQEARLRCSPMKGHSHVYWYRQLPEEGLKFMVYLQKENIIDESGMPKERFSAEFPKEGPSILRIQQVVRGDSAAYFCASSPGGANYGYTFGSGTRLTVV.

The table lists this clone with a few counts. Written as DNA, the CDR3 is TGTGCCAGCAGTTTAGAAAGCGGGAACGCGATCGGGCCAGATACGCAGTATTTT. Amino acids: CASSLESGNAIGPDTQYF. The chain carries TRBV28 and TRBJ2-3; 7 bases are a match to TRBD2. Germline CDR1 reads MDHEN; CDR2 reads SYDVKM. The CDR3 covers 18 residues. V trimming: 2 bases; J trimming: 4 bases; junction bases outside the gene matches: 15.

V is TRBV29-1 and J is TRBJ2-1; D call uncertain. CDR3 length: 14 amino acids. The V gene's germline CDR1 is SQVTM and CDR2 ANQGSEA. V was shortened by 3 bases and J by 5 bases, with 14 bases between the two germline ends. The CDR3 sequence: CSVDVGMRNNEQFF. The CDR3 DNA follows: TGCAGCGTTGATGTGGGGATGAGGAACAATGAGCAGTTCTTC.

This clone was picked up a small number of times. The chain links TRBV7-9 to TRBJ2-7; TRBD2 aligns across 8 bases. This CDR3 has 15 amino acids. After removal of 5 bases from V and 3 bases from J, the junction contained 9 bases not matched to a gene. Germline V gives CDR1 SEHNR, CDR2 FQNEAQ (reference sequence). The CDR3, as DNA: TGTGCCAGCAGCCCGCGCGGAGCGGGGGACTACGAGCAGTACTTC. This codes for CASSPRGAGDYEQYF.

This clone occurred a few times. V usage is TRBV15 and J usage is TRBJ2-3; D is uncertain. This CDR3 contains 14 residues. In germline, CDR1 is LNHNV, CDR2 YYDKDF (reference sequence). Trimming left V 3 bases short and J 4 bases short, with 11 bases between. As DNA, the CDR3 is TGTGCCACCAGCAGCAATGTAGGCGCAGATACGCAGTATTTT. This encodes CATSSNVGADTQYF.

This chain joins TRBV11-2 and TRBJ1-2; D uncertain. The CDR3 sequence is 12 residues long. The V end was cut by 1 base, the J end by 8 bases, with 8 bases between. The germline V gene has CDR1 SGHAT and CDR2 FQNNGV. The DNA for the CDR3 is TGTGCCAGCAGCTTAGCCCCTGGGGGCTACACCTTC. This gives the protein CASSLAPGGYTF. The full variable domain, its missing parts supplied by reference TRBV11-2 and TRBJ1-2, is EAGVAQSPRYKIIEKRQSVAFWCNPISGHATLYWYQQILGQGPKLLIQFQNNGVVDDSQLPKDRFSAERLKGVDSTLKIQPAKLEDSAVYLCASSLAPGGYTFGSGTRLTVV.

This clone occurred a few times. V gene TRBV7-2 combines with J gene TRBJ2-7; D is unclear. Trimming pared 2 bases from V and 5 bases from J, leaving 4 bases between. The CDR3 loop spans 11 amino acids. CDR1 is SGHTA, CDR2 FQGNSA, per germline. DNA for the CDR3: TGTGCCAGCAGCTTATATGACGAGCAGTACTTC. Its protein is CASSLYDEQYF. Full variable domain (rest looked up from reference TRBV7-2 and TRBJ2-7): GAGVSQSPSNKVTEKGKDVELRCDPISGHTALYWYRQSLGQGLEFLIYFQGNSAPDKSGLPSDRFSAERTGGSVSTLTIQRTQQEDSAVYLCASSLYDEQYFGPGTRLTVT.

This clone was seen only a few times. The chain combines TRBV18 with TRBJ1-5, with 9 bases that match TRBD1. Germline V gene lookup returns CDR1 KGHSH and CDR2 LQKENI. This CDR3 comprises 15 residues. Trimming at V came to 3 bases and at J to 5 bases, leaving 5 bases not matched to a gene. The CDR3 nucleotides are TGTGCCAGCTCACCGACAGGGACAGGGTATCAGCCCCAGCATTTT. Translating it yields CASSPTGTGYQPQHF.

The V gene is TRBV28, the J gene TRBJ1-2, with 7 bases matching TRBD1. The CDR3 extends over 16 amino acids. Trimming at V came to 6 bases and at J to 0 bases, leaving 10 bases not matched to a gene. Germline V CDR1 and CDR2: MDHEN, SYDVKM. Here the CDR3 reads CASRRPGTAANYGYTF. The CDR3 coding sequence is TGTGCCAGCAGACGCCCCGGGACAGCTGCTAACTATGGCTACACCTTC.

The genes are TRBV11-3 and TRBJ2-5, with D possibly being TRBD2 (5 bases). Germline CDR1 and CDR2: SGHNT and YENEEA. Trimming cost V 4 bases and J 2 bases, with 17 bases left between them. The CDR3 extends over 16 amino acids. The DNA for the CDR3 is TGTGCCAGCAGCTCCGGAGGTCTGAAGACTCAAGAGACCCAGTACTTC. Its protein product is CASSSGGLKTQETQYF.

The table lists this clone with a few counts. Other nucleotide sequences in the sample specify the same CDR3. The rearrangement links TRBV4-2 to TRBJ2-7; 11 positions agree with TRBD2. Germline lookup yields CDR1 LGHNA and CDR2 YNFKEQ. V trimming: 3 bases; J trimming: 3 bases; junction bases outside the gene matches: 4. The CDR3 covers 15 residues. The CDR3 sequence: CASSQGTSGIYEQYF. In DNA, the CDR3 is TGTGCCAGCAGCCAGGGGACTAGCGGAATCTACGAGCAGTACTTC.

The V gene is TRBV5-1, the J gene TRBJ2-5; TRBD2 is a possible D gene (6 bases). Looked up from germline, CDR1 is SGHRS and CDR2 is YFSETQ. V lost 2 bases, J lost 4 bases, and 12 bases lay in between. The CDR3 spans 14 residues. The CDR3 is CASSFSLEGETQYF. Here the CDR3 DNA reads TGCGCCAGCAGCTTCTCTTTGGAGGGAGAGACCCAGTACTTC.

The genes are TRBV7-9 and TRBJ1-2, with 12 bases identical to TRBD1. The CDR3 loop spans 16 amino acids. J was trimmed by 8 bases and V by 4 bases; bases with no gene match: 11. Germline V lookup: CDR1 SEHNR, CDR2 FQNEAQ (reference sequence). For the CDR3, the DNA is TGTGCCAGCAGCTCCGGGACAGGGGGCGGATCGTACGGCTACACCTTC. Amino acid sequence: CASSSGTGGGSYGYTF.

This chain connects TRBV5-1 to TRBJ2-7; D possibly matches TRBD1 or TRBD2 (6 bases each). Germline V gives CDR1 SGHRS, CDR2 YFSETQ. The length of the CDR3 is 15 residues. Trimming cost V 0 bases and J 4 bases, with 14 bases left between them. The CDR3 DNA reads as TGCGCCAGCAGCTTGGGCGGGACAACTGATTACGAGCAGTACTTC. This codes for CASSLGGTTDYEQYF.

This clone was seen only a few times. This chain uses TRBV5-1 with TRBJ2-5, with D perhaps matching TRBD2 (5 bases). The V and J ends lost 0 bases and 2 bases respectively, with 14 bases between them. CDR1 and CDR2 from the germline V gene are SGHRS and YFSETQ. The CDR3 consists of 16 residues. The CDR3: CASSLGGLASQETQYF. DNA for the CDR3: TGCGCCAGCAGCTTGGGCGGGCTAGCATCACAAGAGACCCAGTACTTC.

This clone occurred a few times. The chain links TRBV13 to TRBJ1-6; TRBD1 matches at 7 bases. Germline V CDR1 and CDR2: PRHDT, FYEKMQ (reference sequence). The CDR3 totals 15 residues. Trimming took 5 bases from V and 6 from J; bases not matched to a gene: 7. The CDR3: CASSPLQGVNSPLHF. For the CDR3, the DNA is TGTGCCAGCAGCCCTTTGCAGGGGGTTAATTCACCCCTCCACTTT.

This clone was found a few times. The chain employs TRBV14 and TRBJ1-2, with D maybe TRBD1 (5 bases). Germline CDR1 reads SGHDN; CDR2 reads FVKESK. Deletions cut 0 bases from V and 6 bases from J, with 20 bases between. This CDR3 has 17 residues. The CDR3 loop reads CASSQEEPGTGKNGYTF. CDR3 DNA: TGTGCCAGCAGCCAAGAAGAACCTGGGACGGGGAAAAATGGCTACACCTTC.

This clone has a handful of counts. This sequence joins TRBV5-6 and TRBJ1-1; no reliable D call. V lost 4 bases and J lost 5, with 9 bases in between. The CDR3 totals 12 residues. The germline V gene has CDR1 SGHDT and CDR2 YYEEEE. Here the CDR3 reads CASSRGRTEAFF. The CDR3 DNA sequence: TGTGCCAGCAGCCGCGGACGGACTGAAGCTTTCTTT.

This clone was picked up a small number of times. The chain combines TRBV9 with TRBJ2-3; 8 bases map to TRBD2. The trim removed 4 bases at V and 4 bases at J, leaving 11 bases unmatched. CDR3 length equals 16 residues. Germline CDR1 reads SGDLS; CDR2 reads YYNGEE. In DNA form, the CDR3 reads TGTGCCAGCAGCCCCCGGGGGGGGGCCTCTTCAGATACGCAGTATTTT. Protein sequence: CASSPRGGASSDTQYF.

This clone turned up a few times. This specimen includes other DNA sequences encoding the same CDR3. This rearrangement joins TRBV29-1 to TRBJ1-1; possible D gene TRBD1, 5 bases. The V and J ends lost 7 bases and 0 bases respectively, with 9 bases between them. CDR3 length: 12 amino acids. CDR1 SQVTM and CDR2 ANQGSEA come from the germline V gene. CDR3 amino acids: CSAGQLNTEAFF. The DNA of the CDR3 is TGCAGCGCGGGGCAGCTGAACACTGAAGCTTTCTTT.

The chain is built from TRBV30 and TRBJ1-5; 7 nucleotides line up with TRBD1. The V gene's germline CDR1 is GTSNPN and CDR2 SVGIG (reference sequence). The CDR3 extends over 15 amino acids. The ends lost 2 bases at V and 3 bases at J; junction bases unmatched: 7. CDR3: CAWSPMGQLNQPQHF. Here the CDR3 DNA reads TGTGCCTGGAGTCCGATGGGACAGCTCAATCAGCCCCAGCATTTT.

This clone turned up a few times. V usage is TRBV6-6 and J usage is TRBJ1-5; weak D call: TRBD1 (6 bases). In germline, CDR1 is MNHNY, CDR2 SVGAGI (reference sequence). V was trimmed by 6 bases and J by 0 bases, leaving 12 bases between them. The CDR3 covers 15 residues. CDR3 loop: CASRIRTDSNQPQHF. DNA of the CDR3: TGTGCCAGCAGGATTAGGACAGATAGCAATCAGCCCCAGCATTTT.

The chain joins TRBV30 to TRBJ1-2; 7 bases match TRBD1. The germline gives CDR1 GTSNPN, CDR2 SVGIG (reference sequence). CDR3 length: 10 residues. The ends lost 4 bases at V and 8 bases at J; junction bases unmatched: 1. Here the CDR3 reads CAWNRGGYTF. The CDR3 DNA reads TGTGCCTGGAACAGGGGAGGCTACACCTTC.

This clone has a handful of counts. V usage is TRBV5-1 and J usage is TRBJ1-1, with D hard to call. V was cut by 4 bases and J by 3 bases, with 7 bases left in between. The CDR3 is made up of 12 amino acids. Germline V CDR1 and CDR2: SGHRS, YFSETQ. The CDR3 loop reads CASSGRDTEAFF. The CDR3 coding sequence is TGCGCCAGCAGCGGGAGGGACACTGAAGCTTTCTTT.

The sample holds a few counts of this clone. The genes are TRBV6-5 and TRBJ2-3, with D uncertain. In germline, CDR1 is MNHEY, CDR2 SVGAGI. The CDR3 runs to 15 residues. The V end lost 4 bases, the J end lost 2 bases, and 13 bases lay between the germline ends. CDR3 region: CASSSAQGFTDTQYF. In nucleotides, the CDR3 is TGTGCCAGCAGTTCTGCACAAGGTTTCACAGATACGCAGTATTTT.